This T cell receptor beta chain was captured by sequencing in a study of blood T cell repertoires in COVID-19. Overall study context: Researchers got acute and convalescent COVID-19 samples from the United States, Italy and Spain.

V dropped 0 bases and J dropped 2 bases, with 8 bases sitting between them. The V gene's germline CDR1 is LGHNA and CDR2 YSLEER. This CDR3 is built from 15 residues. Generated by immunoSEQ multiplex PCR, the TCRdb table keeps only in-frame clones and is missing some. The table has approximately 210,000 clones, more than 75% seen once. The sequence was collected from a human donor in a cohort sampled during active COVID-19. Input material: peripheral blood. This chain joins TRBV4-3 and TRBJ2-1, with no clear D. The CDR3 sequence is CASSQEGGAYNEQFF. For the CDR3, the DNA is TGCGCCAGCAGCCAAGAAGGCGGCGCCTACAATGAGCAGTTCTTC.